A selection of T cell receptor beta chains follows, all from one sample in a study of cytomegalovirus exposure and HLA in healthy donors. The assay was immunoSEQ multiplex PCR, and TCRdb's table has in-frame clones only and misses some. Of about 260,000 clones listed, less than 95% are singletons. The sample taken for sequencing was PBMCs. The source is a woman in her twenties or thirties in good health and CMV-seronegative. Each CDR3 is given with its conserved first and last residue. A D gene is named only where the DNA matches it firmly. Expanded clones get a size class; other rows say once, few or many, or leave the size out.

size: few
V: TRBV25-1
J: TRBJ2-7
D: TRBD2
CDR3: CASSEFLAGVGEQYF
DNA: TGTGCCAGCAGTGAATTTCTAGCGGGAGTAGGGGAGCAGTACTTC

size: NA
V: TRBV7-9
J: TRBJ2-5
D: TRBD2
CDR3: CASSFSGNRETQYF
DNA: TGTGCCAGCAGCTTTAGCGGGAATAGGGAGACCCAGTACTTC

size: NA
V: TRBV11-3
J: TRBJ2-1
D: NA
CDR3: CASSFDRRNLYNEQFF
DNA: TGTGCCAGCAGCTTTGACAGGAGGAACCTCTACAATGAGCAGTTCTTC

size: NA
V: TRBV7-6
J: TRBJ2-6
D: NA
CDR3: CASSLVPLGANVLTF
DNA: TGTGCCAGCAGCTTAGTCCCCCTTGGGGCCAACGTCCTGACTTTC

size: NA
V: TRBV5-5
J: TRBJ2-7
D: TRBD2
CDR3: CASSPGGNRYEQYF
DNA: TGTGCCAGCAGCCCGGGGGGGAACCGGTACGAGCAGTACTTC

size: NA
V: TRBV9
J: TRBJ1-2
D: NA
CDR3: CASSVRGAANYGYTF
DNA: TGTGCCAGCAGTGTAAGGGGGGCCGCTAACTATGGCTACACCTTC

size: NA
V: TRBV5-1
J: TRBJ1-2
D: NA
CDR3: CASSLGLSQSGEGGYTF
DNA: TGCGCCAGCAGCTTGGGTCTCTCACAAAGCGGGGAAGGAGGCTACACCTTC

size: NA
V: TRBV4-2
J: TRBJ2-2
D: NA
CDR3: CASSQVTNTGELFF
DNA: TGTGCCAGCAGCCAAGTTACGAACACCGGGGAGCTGTTTTTT

size: NA
V: TRBV27
J: TRBJ2-5
D: NA
CDR3: CASSSPQETQYF
DNA: TGTGCCAGCAGTTCCCCACAGGAGACCCAGTACTTC

size: NA
V: TRBV13
J: TRBJ2-2
D: TRBD1
CDR3: CASSQRQGADTGELFF
DNA: TGTGCCAGCAGCCAAAGACAGGGGGCTGATACCGGGGAGCTGTTTTTT

size: NA
V: TRBV7-8
J: TRBJ2-7
D: NA
CDR3: CASSLGLKNYEQYF
DNA: TGTGCCAGCAGCTTAGGGTTAAAAAACTACGAGCAGTACTTC

size: NA
V: TRBV6-1
J: TRBJ1-4
D: TRBD1
CDR3: CASSEQGRGIEKLFF
DNA: TGTGCCAGCAGTGAACAGGGCAGGGGGATTGAAAAACTGTTTTTT

size: NA
V: TRBV2
J: TRBJ2-7
D: NA
CDR3: CASSFSGSSYEQYF
DNA: TGTGCCAGCAGTTTTAGCGGTAGCTCCTACGAGCAGTACTTC

size: NA
V: TRBV28
J: TRBJ2-1
D: NA
CDR3: CASSQAVYNEQFF
DNA: TGTGCCAGCAGTCAAGCGGTTTACAATGAGCAGTTCTTC

size: once
V: TRBV6-1
J: TRBJ1-1
D: NA
CDR3: CASSEGWTQNTEAFF
DNA: TGTGCCAGCAGTGAAGGATGGACACAGAACACTGAAGCTTTCTTT

size: NA
V: TRBV27
J: TRBJ2-7
D: NA
CDR3: CASSLSGTSYEQYF
DNA: TGTGCCAGCAGTTTATCCGGGACATCCTACGAGCAGTACTTC

size: few
V: TRBV10-3
J: TRBJ1-2
D: NA
CDR3: CAISELSGLGYTF
DNA: TGTGCCATCAGTGAGTTGTCAGGGTTAGGCTACACCTTC

size: NA
V: TRBV29-1
J: TRBJ2-2
D: NA
CDR3: CSVFGTANTGELFF
DNA: TGCAGCGTTTTTGGGACCGCTAACACCGGGGAGCTGTTTTTT

size: NA
V: TRBV5-4
J: TRBJ2-3
D: NA
CDR3: CASSLDPSTDTQYF
DNA: TGTGCCAGCAGCTTGGATCCTAGCACAGATACGCAGTATTTT

size: NA
V: TRBV7-2
J: TRBJ2-3
D: NA
CDR3: CASSQRWGGRDTQYF
DNA: TGTGCCAGCAGCCAACGGTGGGGGGGGCGAGATACGCAGTATTTT

size: NA
V: TRBV19
J: TRBJ2-1
D: NA
CDR3: CASSSFSEFF
DNA: TGTGCCAGTAGCTCCTTCTCCGAGTTCTTC

size: NA
V: TRBV13
J: TRBJ2-5
D: NA
CDR3: CASSLEGQGLETQYF
DNA: TGTGCCAGCAGCTTAGAAGGTCAGGGTCTAGAGACCCAGTACTTC

size: NA
V: TRBV4-2
J: TRBJ2-7
D: TRBD2
CDR3: CASSQEVAGGHYEQYF
DNA: TGTGCCAGCAGCCAAGAGGTAGCGGGAGGCCACTACGAGCAGTACTTC

size: few
V: TRBV2
J: TRBJ2-7
D: TRBD1
CDR3: CASSVQGSYEQYF
DNA: TGTGCCAGCAGTGTACAGGGGTCCTACGAGCAGTACTTC

size: once
V: TRBV29-1
J: TRBJ2-7
D: NA
CDR3: CSVAGSEGGYEQYF
DNA: TGCAGCGTTGCGGGTTCGGAGGGAGGCTACGAGCAGTACTTC

size: NA
V: TRBV19
J: TRBJ1-5
D: NA
CDR3: CASSMFTGDYSNQPQHF
DNA: TGTGCCAGTAGTATGTTCACCGGGGATTATAGCAATCAGCCCCAGCATTTT

size: once
V: TRBV15
J: TRBJ1-1
D: TRBD1
CDR3: CATSRSGGGTEAFF
DNA: TGTGCCACCAGCAGGTCAGGGGGAGGCACTGAAGCTTTCTTT